The rows below give T cell receptor beta chains drawn from one sample of a study of blood T cell repertoires in COVID-19. Profiling relied on immunoSEQ multiplex PCR, and the TCRdb table lists in-frame clones only, not all of them. The sample carries over 200,000 clones, roughly 88% recorded once. The source material was peripheral blood. These receptors were collected from a man in his late teens or twenties with active or convalescent COVID-19. Both conserved end residues are part of each CDR3. D genes are given only for firm matches. Clone size is shown for a subset of rows, as once, few, many or a class of expanded clone.

TRBJ1-5,.,TRBV9,.,CASSSGWGLSNQPQHF,TGTGCCAGCAGCTCCGGGTGGGGACTCAGCAATCAGCCCCAGCATTTT
TRBJ2-1,.,TRBV6-1,TRBD1,CASSEKGGGQGAYNEQFF,TGTGCCAGCAGTGAAAAGGGTGGGGGACAGGGAGCCTACAATGAGCAGTTCTTC
TRBJ1-2,.,TRBV19,TRBD1,CASRTGGAGYTF,TGTGCCAGTCGAACAGGGGGCGCTGGCTACACCTTC
TRBJ1-2,.,TRBV4-1,.,CASSQDLGRGRSYGYTF,TGCGCCAGCAGCCAAGATCTAGGCAGGGGTAGGAGCTATGGCTACACCTTC
TRBJ2-7,.,TRBV25-1,TRBD2,CASTGTNSYEQYF,TGTGCCAGCACCGGGACTAACTCCTACGAGCAGTACTTC
TRBJ2-5,.,TRBV5-1,TRBD1,CASTTGTAKETQYF,TGCGCCAGCACGACCGGGACAGCCAAAGAGACCCAGTACTTC
TRBJ1-2,.,TRBV6-2/TRBV6-3,.,CASSYRGFYGYTF,TGTGCCAGCAGTTATCGGGGGTTCTATGGCTACACCTTC
TRBJ2-7,.,TRBV5-1,TRBD2,CASSLEVSGSYRYF,TGCGCCAGCAGCTTGGAGGTTAGCGGGAGTTATCGGTACTTC
TRBJ2-7,.,TRBV6-5,.,CASRLPNGEQYF,TGTGCCAGCAGACTCCCAAACGGCGAGCAGTACTTC
TRBJ2-3,few,TRBV28,TRBD2,CASSPAGLAGNTDTQYF,TGTGCCAGCAGTCCGGCGGGACTAGCGGGAAACACAGATACGCAGTATTTT
TRBJ2-7,.,TRBV20-1,.,CQITRGNEQYF,TGCCAGATAACCCGGGGGAACGAGCAGTACTTC
TRBJ1-2,.,TRBV6-6,.,CASSYRDPVNYGYTF,TGTGCCAGCAGTTATCGGGATCCCGTTAACTATGGCTACACCTTC
TRBJ2-3,.,TRBV10-2,TRBD2,CASRSGTSGSWKYF,TGCGCCAGCCGAAGCGGGACTAGCGGGAGTTGGAAGTATTTT
TRBJ2-2,once,TRBV10-1,.,CARSPPKTWANTGELFF,TGCGCCCGTTCACCTCCAAAGACATGGGCGAACACCGGGGAGCTGTTTTTT
TRBJ2-7,.,TRBV20-1,.,CSASPHYEQYF,TGCAGTGCTAGTCCCCACTACGAGCAGTACTTC
TRBJ1-1,.,TRBV5-6,TRBD1,CASRRLGQGAGGAFF,TGTGCCAGCAGGAGACTGGGACAGGGGGCGGGAGGAGCTTTCTTT
TRBJ1-2,.,TRBV20-1,.,CSAGGESGYTF,TGCAGTGCAGGGGGAGAGAGTGGCTACACCTTC
TRBJ1-5,few,TRBV19,TRBD1,CASSMGQSNQPQHF,TGTGCCAGTAGTATGGGACAGAGCAATCAGCCCCAGCATTTT
TRBJ2-3,.,TRBV29-1,TRBD1,CSADGTGGGTDTQYF,TGCAGCGCCGACGGGACAGGGGGCGGCACAGATACGCAGTATTTT
TRBJ2-1,few,TRBV7-3,TRBD2,CASSLLGTSGRSHNEQFF,TGTGCCAGCAGCTTATTGGGGACTAGCGGGAGAAGCCACAATGAGCAGTTCTTC
TRBJ2-1,once,TRBV19,.,CASSISGLLNNEQFF,TGTGCCAGTAGTATTTCCGGACTCCTAAACAATGAGCAGTTCTTC
TRBJ1-2,few,TRBV12-5,.,CASGSPDTGNYGYTF,TGTGCTAGTGGTTCCCCCGACACGGGGAACTATGGCTACACCTTC
TRBJ2-6,.,TRBV6-1,.,CASSEVSTGSNVLTF,TGTGCCAGCAGTGAAGTTTCTACGGGGTCCAACGTCCTGACTTTC
TRBJ1-2,.,TRBV4-3,TRBD1,CASSQDRTGGSYGYTF,TGCGCCAGCAGCCAAGATAGGACAGGGGGTTCCTATGGCTACACCTTC
TRBJ1-1,.,TRBV9,.,CASSVEVAGTEAFF,TGTGCCAGCAGCGTAGAGGTTGCCGGGACTGAAGCTTTCTTT
TRBJ2-7,.,TRBV7-2,TRBD1,CASSLVVGQGSHEQYF,TGTGCCAGCAGCTTAGTCGTGGGACAGGGTTCCCACGAGCAGTACTTC
TRBJ1-2,.,TRBV29-1,.,CSVAEGYGYTF,TGCAGCGTGGCAGAGGGCTATGGCTACACCTTC
TRBJ2-3,.,TRBV28,TRBD1,CASNQQGDTQYF,TGTGCCAGCAACCAACAGGGGGATACGCAGTATTTT
TRBJ2-5,.,TRBV18,.,CASSPSWQSGTQYF,TGTGCCAGCTCACCAAGTTGGCAATCTGGGACCCAGTACTTC
TRBJ1-5,few,TRBV6-6,.,CASSLSSNQPQHF,TGTGCCAGCAGCCTCTCGAGCAATCAGCCCCAGCATTTT
TRBJ1-1,few,TRBV18,TRBD1,CASSPPGQGAGNTEAFF,TGTGCCAGCTCACCACCCGGACAGGGGGCGGGAAACACTGAAGCTTTCTTT
TRBJ2-2,.,TRBV5-4,TRBD2,CASSGPGLATGELFF,TGTGCCAGCAGCGGACCGGGACTAGCCACCGGGGAGCTGTTTTTT
TRBJ1-6,few,TRBV2,.,CASQVDYSPLHF,TGTGCCAGCCAGGTGGATTATTCACCCCTCCACTTT
TRBJ2-3,.,TRBV19,TRBD2,CASGRLAGGRTDTQYF,TGTGCCAGTGGCCGACTAGCGGGAGGGAGGACAGATACGCAGTATTTT
TRBJ1-5,.,TRBV25-1,.,CASTQGQDQPQHF,TGTGCCAGCACCCAGGGGCAGGATCAGCCCCAGCATTTT
TRBJ1-1,.,TRBV28,TRBD1,CASSTGQGASSTEAFF,TGTGCCAGCAGCACAGGACAGGGGGCGAGTAGCACTGAAGCTTTCTTT
TRBJ2-5,.,TRBV4-3,TRBD2,CASSQDSVGREETQYF,TGCGCCAGCAGCCAAGACTCTGTAGGGCGGGAGGAGACCCAGTACTTC
TRBJ1-5,.,TRBV6-4,.,CASSVDFYSNQPQHF,TGTGCCAGCAGCGTTGACTTTTATAGCAATCAGCCCCAGCATTTT
TRBJ1-1,.,TRBV18,.,CASQTPMNTEAFF,TGTGCCAGCCAGACACCAATGAACACTGAAGCTTTCTTT